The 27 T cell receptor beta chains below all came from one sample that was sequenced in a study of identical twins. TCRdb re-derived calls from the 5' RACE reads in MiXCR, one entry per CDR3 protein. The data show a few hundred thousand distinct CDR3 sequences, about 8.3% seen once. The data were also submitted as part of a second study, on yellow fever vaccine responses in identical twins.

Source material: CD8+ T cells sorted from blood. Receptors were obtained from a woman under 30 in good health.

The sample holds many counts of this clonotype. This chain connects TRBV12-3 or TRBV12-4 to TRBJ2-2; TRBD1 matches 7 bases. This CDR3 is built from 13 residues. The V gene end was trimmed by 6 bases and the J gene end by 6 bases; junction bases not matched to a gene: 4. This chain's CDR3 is CASSLQGPGELFF. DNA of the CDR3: TGTGCCAGCAGCCTACAGGGGCCCGGGGAGCTGTTTTTT.

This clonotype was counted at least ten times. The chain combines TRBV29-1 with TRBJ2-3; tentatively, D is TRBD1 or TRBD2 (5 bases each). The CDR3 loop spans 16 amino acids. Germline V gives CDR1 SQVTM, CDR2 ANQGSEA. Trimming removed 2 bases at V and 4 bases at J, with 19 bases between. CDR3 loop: CSVEWTGTSSADTQYF. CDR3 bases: TGCAGCGTTGAATGGACCGGGACCTCATCGGCAGATACGCAGTATTTT.

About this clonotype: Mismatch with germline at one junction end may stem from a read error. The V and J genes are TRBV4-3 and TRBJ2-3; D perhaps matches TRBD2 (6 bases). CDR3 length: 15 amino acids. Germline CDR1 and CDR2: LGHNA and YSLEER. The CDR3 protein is CASCHGRDFQDTQYF. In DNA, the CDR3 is TGCGCCAGCTGCCACGGCAGGGACTTCCAAGATACGCAGTATTTT.

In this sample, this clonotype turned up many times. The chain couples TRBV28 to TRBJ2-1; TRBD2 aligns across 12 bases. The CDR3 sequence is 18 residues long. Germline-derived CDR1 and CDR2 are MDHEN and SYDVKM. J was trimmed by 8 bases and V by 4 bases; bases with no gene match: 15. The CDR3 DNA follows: TGTGCCAGCAGTTCCCTTAACCGACTAGCGGGAGTACAGGATGAGCAGTTCTTC. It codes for CASSSLNRLAGVQDEQFF.

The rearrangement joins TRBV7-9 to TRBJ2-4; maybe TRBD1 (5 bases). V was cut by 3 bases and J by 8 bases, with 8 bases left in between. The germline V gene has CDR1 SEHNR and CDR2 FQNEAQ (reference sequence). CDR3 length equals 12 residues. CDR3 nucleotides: TGTGCCAGCAGCTTCCTACAGGACATTCAGTACTTC. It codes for CASSFLQDIQYF.

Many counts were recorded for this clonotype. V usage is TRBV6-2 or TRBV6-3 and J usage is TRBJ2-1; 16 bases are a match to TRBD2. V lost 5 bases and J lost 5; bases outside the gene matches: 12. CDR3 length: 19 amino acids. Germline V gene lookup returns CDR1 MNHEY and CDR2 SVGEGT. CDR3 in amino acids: CASSATGTSGRAWNNEQFF. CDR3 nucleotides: TGTGCCAGCAGTGCCACCGGGACTAGCGGGAGGGCCTGGAACAATGAGCAGTTCTTC.

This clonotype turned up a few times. DNA of the CDR3: TGTGCCACCAGCGAGACAGGGGATGAGCAGTTCTTC. Protein: CATSETGDEQFF. V usage is TRBV24-1 and J usage is TRBJ2-1, with 8 bases that match TRBD1. There are 12 residues in the CDR3. CDR1 is KGHDR, CDR2 SFDVKD, per germline. V dropped 7 bases and J dropped 8; count of bases not matched to a gene: 3.

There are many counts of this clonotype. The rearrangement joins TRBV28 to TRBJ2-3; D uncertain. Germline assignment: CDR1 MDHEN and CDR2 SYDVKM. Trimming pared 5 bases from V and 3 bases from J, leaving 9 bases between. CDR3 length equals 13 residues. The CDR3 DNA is TGTGCCAGCAGTCCCCGGATTACAGATACGCAGTATTTT. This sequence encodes CASSPRITDTQYF.

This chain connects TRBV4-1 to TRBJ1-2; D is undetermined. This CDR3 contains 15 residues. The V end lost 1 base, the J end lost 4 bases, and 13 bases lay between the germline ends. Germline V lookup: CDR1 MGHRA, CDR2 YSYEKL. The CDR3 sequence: CASSQASGEPYGYTF. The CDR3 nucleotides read TGCGCCAGCAGCCAAGCCTCCGGGGAGCCCTATGGCTACACCTTC.

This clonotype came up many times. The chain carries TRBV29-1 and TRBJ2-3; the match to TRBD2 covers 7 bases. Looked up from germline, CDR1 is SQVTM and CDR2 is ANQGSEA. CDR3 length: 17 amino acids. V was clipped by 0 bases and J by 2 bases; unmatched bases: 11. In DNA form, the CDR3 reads TGCAGCGTTGAAGACCCCTCTGCGGGAGAACTCACAGATACGCAGTATTTT. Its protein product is CSVEDPSAGELTDTQYF.

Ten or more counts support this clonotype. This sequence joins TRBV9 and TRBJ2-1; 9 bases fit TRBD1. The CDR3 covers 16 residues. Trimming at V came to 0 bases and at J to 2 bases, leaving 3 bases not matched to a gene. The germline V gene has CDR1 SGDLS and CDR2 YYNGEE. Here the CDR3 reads CASSVAGTGTYNEQFF. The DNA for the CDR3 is TGTGCCAGCAGCGTAGCCGGGACAGGGACCTACAATGAGCAGTTCTTC.

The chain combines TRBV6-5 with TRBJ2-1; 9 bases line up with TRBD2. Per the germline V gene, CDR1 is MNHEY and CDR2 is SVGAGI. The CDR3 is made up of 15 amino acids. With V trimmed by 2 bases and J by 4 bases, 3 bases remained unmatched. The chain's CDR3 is CASSYETSGYNEQFF. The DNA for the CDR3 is TGTGCCAGCAGTTACGAGACTAGCGGTTACAATGAGCAGTTCTTC.

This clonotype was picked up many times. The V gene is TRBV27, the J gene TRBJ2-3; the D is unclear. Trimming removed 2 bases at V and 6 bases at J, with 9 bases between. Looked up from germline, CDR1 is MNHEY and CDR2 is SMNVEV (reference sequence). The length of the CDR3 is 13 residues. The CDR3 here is CASSLELADTQYF. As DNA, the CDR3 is TGTGCCAGCAGTTTAGAGCTGGCCGATACGCAGTATTTT.

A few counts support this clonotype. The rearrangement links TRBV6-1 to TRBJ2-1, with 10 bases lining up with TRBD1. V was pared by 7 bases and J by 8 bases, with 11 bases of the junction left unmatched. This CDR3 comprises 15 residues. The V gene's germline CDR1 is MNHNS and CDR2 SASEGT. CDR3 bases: TGTGCCAGCAATCCCGGACAGGGGGTAAGGGATGAGCAGTTCTTC. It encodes CASNPGQGVRDEQFF.

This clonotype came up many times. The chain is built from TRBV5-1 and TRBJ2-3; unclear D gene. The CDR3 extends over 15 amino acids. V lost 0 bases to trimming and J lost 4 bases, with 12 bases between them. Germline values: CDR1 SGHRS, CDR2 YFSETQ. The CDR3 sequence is CASSLVPQPPDTQYF. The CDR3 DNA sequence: TGCGCCAGCAGCTTGGTACCACAGCCACCAGATACGCAGTATTTT.

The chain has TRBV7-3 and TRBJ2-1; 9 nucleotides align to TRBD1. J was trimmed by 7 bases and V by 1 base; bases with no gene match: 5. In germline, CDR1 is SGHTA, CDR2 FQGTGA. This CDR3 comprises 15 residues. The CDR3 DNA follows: TGTGCCAGCAGCTTAATAGGGACAGGGTTGAATGAGCAGTTCTTC. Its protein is CASSLIGTGLNEQFF.

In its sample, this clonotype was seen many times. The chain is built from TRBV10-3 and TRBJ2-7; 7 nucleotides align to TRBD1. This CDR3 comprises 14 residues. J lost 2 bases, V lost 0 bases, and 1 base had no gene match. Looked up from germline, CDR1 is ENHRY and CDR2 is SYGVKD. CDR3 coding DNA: TGTGCCATCAGTGAGTCGGGACAGCCCTACGAGCAGTACTTC. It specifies CAISESGQPYEQYF.

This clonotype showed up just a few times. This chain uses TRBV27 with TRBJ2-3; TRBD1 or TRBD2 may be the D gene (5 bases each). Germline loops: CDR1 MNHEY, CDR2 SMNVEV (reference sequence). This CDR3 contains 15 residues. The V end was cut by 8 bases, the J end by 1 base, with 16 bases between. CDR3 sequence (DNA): TGTGCCAGCTCTCCCGGGACGGATGGCACAGATACGCAGTATTTT. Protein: CASSPGTDGTDTQYF.

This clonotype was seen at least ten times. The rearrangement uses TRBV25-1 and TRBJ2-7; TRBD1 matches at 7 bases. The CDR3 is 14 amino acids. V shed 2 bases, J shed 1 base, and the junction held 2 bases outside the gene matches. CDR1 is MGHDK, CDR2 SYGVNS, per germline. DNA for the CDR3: TGTGCCAGCAGTGAACGGGGACAGTCCTACGAGCAGTACTTC. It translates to CASSERGQSYEQYF.

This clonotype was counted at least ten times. CDR3 loop: CASSLGQETQYF. As DNA, the CDR3 is TGTGCCAGCAGCCTAGGCCAAGAGACCCAGTACTTC. This sequence joins TRBV7-9 and TRBJ2-5; no definite D call. Germline V CDR1 and CDR2: SEHNR, FQNEAQ (reference sequence). The germline V and J ends were trimmed by 5 bases and 1 base, with 5 bases remaining between them. The CDR3 is 12 residues long.

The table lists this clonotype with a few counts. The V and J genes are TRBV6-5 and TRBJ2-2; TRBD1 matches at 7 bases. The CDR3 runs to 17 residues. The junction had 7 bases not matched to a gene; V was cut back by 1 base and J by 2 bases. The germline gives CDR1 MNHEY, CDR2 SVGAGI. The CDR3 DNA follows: TGTGCCAGCAGTTACTTTTCCGGGACAGCCAACACCGGGGAGCTGTTTTTT. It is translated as CASSYFSGTANTGELFF.

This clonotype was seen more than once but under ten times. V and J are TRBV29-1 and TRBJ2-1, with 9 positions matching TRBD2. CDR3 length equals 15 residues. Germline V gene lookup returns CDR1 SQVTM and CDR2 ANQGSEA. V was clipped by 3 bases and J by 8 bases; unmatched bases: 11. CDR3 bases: TGCAGCGTTGAGTGGGGTAGCGGGAGTAGTGATGAGCAGTTCTTC. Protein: CSVEWGSGSSDEQFF.

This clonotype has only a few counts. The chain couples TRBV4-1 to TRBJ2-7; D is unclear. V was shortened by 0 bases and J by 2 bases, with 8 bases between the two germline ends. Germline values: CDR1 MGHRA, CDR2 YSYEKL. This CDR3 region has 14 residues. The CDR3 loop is CASSQDRDTYEQYF. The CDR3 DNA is TGCGCCAGCAGCCAAGATCGTGACACCTACGAGCAGTACTTC.

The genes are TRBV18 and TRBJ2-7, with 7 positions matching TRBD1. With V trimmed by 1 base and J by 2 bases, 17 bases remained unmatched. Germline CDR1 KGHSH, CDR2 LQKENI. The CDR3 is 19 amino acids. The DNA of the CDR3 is TGTGCCAGCTCACCACGAGGGCGACTGAGCAGGGGGTTGACCTACGAGCAGTACTTC. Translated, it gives CASSPRGRLSRGLTYEQYF.

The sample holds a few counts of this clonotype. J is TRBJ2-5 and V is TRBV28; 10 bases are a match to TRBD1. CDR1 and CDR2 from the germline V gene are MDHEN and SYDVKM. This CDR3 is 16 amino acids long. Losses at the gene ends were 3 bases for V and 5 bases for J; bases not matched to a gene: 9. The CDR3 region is CASSFTTGGSGETQYF. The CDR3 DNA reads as TGTGCCAGCAGTTTTACGACAGGGGGCTCGGGGGAGACCCAGTACTTC. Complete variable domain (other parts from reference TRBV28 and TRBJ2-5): DVKVTQSSRYLVKRTGEKVFLECVQDMDHENMFWYRQDPGLGLRLIYFSYDVKMKEKGDIPEGYSVSREKKERFSLILESASTNQTSMYLCASSFTTGGSGETQYFGPGTRLLVL.

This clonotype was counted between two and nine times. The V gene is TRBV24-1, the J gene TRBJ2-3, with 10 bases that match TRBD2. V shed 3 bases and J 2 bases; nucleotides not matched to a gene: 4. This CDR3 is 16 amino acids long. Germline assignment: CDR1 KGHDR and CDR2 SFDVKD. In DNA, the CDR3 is TGTGCCACCAGTGATCTAGCGGGGGACCCCACAGATACGCAGTATTTT. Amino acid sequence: CATSDLAGDPTDTQYF.

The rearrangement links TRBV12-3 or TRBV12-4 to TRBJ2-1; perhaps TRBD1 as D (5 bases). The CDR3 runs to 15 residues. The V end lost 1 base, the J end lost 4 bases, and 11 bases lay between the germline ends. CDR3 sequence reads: CASSLGQQTYNEQFF. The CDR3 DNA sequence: TGTGCCAGCAGTTTAGGACAGCAAACTTACAATGAGCAGTTCTTC.